Listed below are T cell receptor beta chains from one sample, sequenced in a study of blood T cell repertoires in COVID-19. Assay used: immunoSEQ multiplex PCR; TCRdb lists only in-frame clones, some missing. The data contain under 250,000 clones, roughly 92% of them singletons. The sequenced sample was peripheral blood. The receptors were gathered from a man between 60 and 75 years old with COVID-19, enrolled during active disease. Both conserved end residues are part of each CDR3. D genes are given only for firm matches. Where a row states a size, it is once, few, many or the class of an expanded clone; other rows omit it.

D gene	V gene	clone size	J gene	CDR3 DNA	CDR3 protein
TRBD1	TRBV7-8	-	TRBJ1-6	TGTGCCAGCAGCTTGCAGGGACAGGGGGCTGGGAATTCACCCCTCCACTTT	CASSLQGQGAGNSPLHF
-	TRBV6-6	-	TRBJ2-1	TGTGCCAGCAGACGCCCGGGCGGGTCCTACAATGAGCAGTTCTTC	CASRRPGGSYNEQFF
TRBD1	TRBV28	-	TRBJ1-5	TGTGCCAGCAGCCGAACCGGGACAGGGACGTATAGCAATCAGCCCCAGCATTTT	CASSRTGTGTYSNQPQHF
-	TRBV7-2	once	TRBJ2-1	TGTGCCAGCAGCTTTCAGAGGGAGAGGACCAATGAGCAGTTCTTC	CASSFQRERTNEQFF
-	TRBV5-1	-	TRBJ2-1	TGCGCCAGCAGCTTGGCAGGGGTTAGTTCCTACAATGAGCAGTTCTTC	CASSLAGVSSYNEQFF
-	TRBV28	-	TRBJ2-3	TGTGCCAGCAGTTTCGGACAGATTGTCGGAGATACGCAGTATTTT	CASSFGQIVGDTQYF
TRBD2	TRBV2	-	TRBJ2-7	TGTGCCAGCAGTGACGCGGGACTAGCCTACGAGCAGTACTTC	CASSDAGLAYEQYF
-	TRBV12-3/TRBV12-4	-	TRBJ2-1	TGTGCCAGCAGGCTAAGACTTGAGCAGTTCTTC	CASRLRLEQFF
-	TRBV5-6	-	TRBJ1-1	TGTGCCAGCAGCTTGAGGTGGGACACAGAGACTGAAGCTTTCTTT	CASSLRWDTETEAFF
TRBD2	TRBV2	once	TRBJ2-7	TGTGCCAGGGGAGGGACTAGCATATCGGGCGAGCAGTACTTC	CARGGTSISGEQYF
-	TRBV4-1	once	TRBJ1-1	TGCGCCAGCAGCCAAGGGAACCCAGGGTATACTGAAGCTTTCTTT	CASSQGNPGYTEAFF
-	TRBV12-3/TRBV12-4	-	TRBJ2-3	TGTGCCAGCAGTTTAAATAGAGCAGATACGCAGTATTTT	CASSLNRADTQYF
-	TRBV2	-	TRBJ1-1	TGTGCCAGCAATCCCCAGGGGCAGAACACTGAAGCTTTCTTT	CASNPQGQNTEAFF
TRBD2	TRBV9	once	TRBJ2-5	TGTGCCAGCAGCGTAACTAGCGGGGGGGTCTACCAAGAGACCCAGTACTTC	CASSVTSGGVYQETQYF
-	TRBV19	-	TRBJ2-3	TGTGCCACTCTATCTGGGGGCGCACAGGATACGCAGTATTTT	CATLSGGAQDTQYF
TRBD1	TRBV20-1	-	TRBJ2-7	TGCAGTGCTAGTCAGGGACAGGGAGTAGAGCAGTACTTC	CSASQGQGVEQYF
-	TRBV11-1	-	TRBJ2-7	TGTGCCAGCAGCTCGGACGGGAGCTCCTACGAGCAGTACTTC	CASSSDGSSYEQYF
-	TRBV6-5	-	TRBJ1-1	TGTGCCAGCACCCCGGGGGGGAACACTGAAGCTTTCTTT	CASTPGGNTEAFF
TRBD2	TRBV3-1/TRBV3-2	few	TRBJ2-7	TGTGCCAGCAGCCACGCTAGCGGATCCTACGAGCAGTACTTC	CASSHASGSYEQYF
-	TRBV28	-	TRBJ1-1	TGTGCCAGCAGAGTACAGGTGGAAGCTTTCTTT	CASRVQVEAFF
-	TRBV18	-	TRBJ1-1	TGTGCCAGCTCACCGACTAATCGGACTCTGAACACTGAAGCTTTCTTT	CASSPTNRTLNTEAFF
-	TRBV19	-	TRBJ2-7	TGTGCCAGTAGTATAGTCCGAGGGCCTAATACCTACGAGCAGTACTTC	CASSIVRGPNTYEQYF
TRBD1	TRBV3-1/TRBV3-2	-	TRBJ1-2	TGTGCCAGCGGGGCAGAACAGGGGAACTATGGCTACACCTTC	CASGAEQGNYGYTF
-	TRBV19	-	TRBJ2-1	TGTGCCAGTAGTAAGGGGTTCCGCGATGAGCAGTTCTTC	CASSKGFRDEQFF
-	TRBV7-9	once	TRBJ1-1	TGTGCCAGCAGCTTTATCCAGAATCCGGGGACTGAAGCTTTCTTT	CASSFIQNPGTEAFF
-	TRBV30	-	TRBJ2-7	TGTGCCTGGAGTGGTTACTTGCGGGGCCCGTACGAGCAGTACTTC	CAWSGYLRGPYEQYF
TRBD2	TRBV4-2	many	TRBJ2-6	TGTGCCAGCAGCCACAACCCCGGGACTACCAACTCTGGGGCCAACGTCCTGACTTTC	CASSHNPGTTNSGANVLTF
-	TRBV18	-	TRBJ1-4	TGTGCCAGCTCACCAGCGAGAACCCACAATGAAAAACTGTTTTTT	CASSPARTHNEKLFF
-	TRBV7-9	-	TRBJ1-1	TGTGCCAGCAGCCGACGGAGTGAAGCTTTCTTT	CASSRRSEAFF
-	TRBV7-2	-	TRBJ2-4	TGTGCCAGCAGCCGCCGGGGGATTGACGGCATTCAGTACTTC	CASSRRGIDGIQYF
-	TRBV14	-	TRBJ1-2	TGTGCCAGCTGGACTTTCCGGGACTTTGGCTACACCTTC	CASWTFRDFGYTF
TRBD1	TRBV4-1	-	TRBJ1-3	TGCGCCAGCAGCCTAATAGGACAGGAAGAACTTGGAAACACCATATATTTT	CASSLIGQEELGNTIYF
TRBD1	TRBV19	-	TRBJ1-2	TGTGCCAGTAGTAAGACAGGGGACGGCTACACCTTC	CASSKTGDGYTF
TRBD2	TRBV7-3	-	TRBJ2-2	TGTGCCAGCAGCCCGGCTGGGACTAGCGGGAGGGGTAGCACCGGGGAGCTGTTTTTT	CASSPAGTSGRGSTGELFF
TRBD1	TRBV19	-	TRBJ1-5	TGTGCCAGTAGTAATTCCAGGGGGGCTCAGCCCCAGCATTTT	CASSNSRGAQPQHF
-	TRBV7-6	-	TRBJ1-1	TGTGCCAGCAGCTTATTTGAGAAGGGGGACACTGAAGCTTTCTTT	CASSLFEKGDTEAFF
-	TRBV5-1	-	TRBJ2-5	TGCGCCAGCAGCCCGATGACCAGGGGTGGGCCAGAGACCCAGTACTTC	CASSPMTRGGPETQYF
-	TRBV3-1/TRBV3-2	-	TRBJ2-7	TGTGCCAGCAGCCCGCTGACCGGGTACGAGCAGTACTTC	CASSPLTGYEQYF
-	TRBV7-2	-	TRBJ2-3	TGTGCCAGCAGCCGCTCAGGGGATACGCAGTATTTT	CASSRSGDTQYF
-	TRBV4-1	-	TRBJ2-1	TGCGCCAGCAGCCAGAATGTCCCGGGGGAGCAGTTCTTC	CASSQNVPGEQFF
TRBD1	TRBV19	-	TRBJ2-7	TGTGCCAGTAGTGTAACAGGGGGCTACGAGCAGTACTTC	CASSVTGGYEQYF